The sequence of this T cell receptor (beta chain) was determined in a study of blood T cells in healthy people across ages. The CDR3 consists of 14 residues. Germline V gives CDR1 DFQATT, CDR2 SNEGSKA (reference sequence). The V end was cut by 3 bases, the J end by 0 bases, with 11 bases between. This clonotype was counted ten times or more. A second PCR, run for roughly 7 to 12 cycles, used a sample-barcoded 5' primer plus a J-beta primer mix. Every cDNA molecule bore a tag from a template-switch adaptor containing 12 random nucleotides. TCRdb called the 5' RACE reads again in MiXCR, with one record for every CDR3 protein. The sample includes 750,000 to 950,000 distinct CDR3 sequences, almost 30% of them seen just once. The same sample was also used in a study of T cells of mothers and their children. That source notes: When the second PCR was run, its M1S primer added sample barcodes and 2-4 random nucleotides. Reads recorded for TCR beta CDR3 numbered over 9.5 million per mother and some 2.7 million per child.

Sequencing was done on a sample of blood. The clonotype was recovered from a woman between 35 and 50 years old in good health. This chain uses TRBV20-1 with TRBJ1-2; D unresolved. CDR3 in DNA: TGCAGTGCTAGGCCCTCGGCCACTAACTATGGCTACACCTTC. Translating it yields CSARPSATNYGYTF.